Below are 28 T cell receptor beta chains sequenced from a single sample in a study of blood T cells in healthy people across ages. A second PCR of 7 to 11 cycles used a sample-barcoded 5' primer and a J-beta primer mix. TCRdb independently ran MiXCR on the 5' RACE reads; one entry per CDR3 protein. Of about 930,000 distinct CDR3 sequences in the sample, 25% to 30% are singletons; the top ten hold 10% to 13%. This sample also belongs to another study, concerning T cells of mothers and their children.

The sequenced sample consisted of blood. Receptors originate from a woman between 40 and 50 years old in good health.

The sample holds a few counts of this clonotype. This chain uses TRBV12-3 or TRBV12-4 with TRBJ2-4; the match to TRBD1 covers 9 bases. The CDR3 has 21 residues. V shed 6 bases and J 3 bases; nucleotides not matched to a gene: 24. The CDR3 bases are TGTGCCAGCAGCATCTTCGCGGTTCTTACAGGACAGGGGAGGGACAAAAACATTCAGTACTTC. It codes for CASSIFAVLTGQGRDKNIQYF.

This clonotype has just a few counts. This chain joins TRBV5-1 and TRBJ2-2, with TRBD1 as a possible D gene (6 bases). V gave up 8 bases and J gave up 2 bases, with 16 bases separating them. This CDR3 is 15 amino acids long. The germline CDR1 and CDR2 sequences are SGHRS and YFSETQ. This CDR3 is CASRGWTVNTGELFF. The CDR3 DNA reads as TGCGCCAGTCGAGGTTGGACAGTCAACACCGGGGAGCTGTTTTTT.

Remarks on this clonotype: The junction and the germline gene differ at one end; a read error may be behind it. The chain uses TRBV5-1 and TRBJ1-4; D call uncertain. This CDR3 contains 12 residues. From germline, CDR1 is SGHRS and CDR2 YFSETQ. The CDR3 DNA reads TGCGCTAGCAGCGTTGGTAATGAAAAACTGTTTTTT. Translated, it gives CASSVGNEKLFF.

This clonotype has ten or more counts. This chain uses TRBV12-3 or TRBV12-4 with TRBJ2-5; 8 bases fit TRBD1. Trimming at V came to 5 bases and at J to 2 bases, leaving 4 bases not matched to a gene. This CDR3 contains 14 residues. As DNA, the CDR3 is TGTGCCAGCAGTACCCGGACAGGGCAAGAGACCCAGTACTTC. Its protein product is CASSTRTGQETQYF.

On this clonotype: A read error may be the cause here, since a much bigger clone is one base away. CDR3 residues: CSDALAGASYEQYF. The CDR3, as DNA: TGCAGCGATGCACTAGCGGGGGCTTCCTACGAGCAGTACTTC. The gene calls are TRBV29-1 and TRBJ2-7; 11 nucleotides line up with TRBD2. Germline CDR1 and CDR2: SQVTM and ANQGSEA. Trimming took 7 bases from V and 1 from J; bases not matched to a gene: 6. The CDR3 covers 14 residues.

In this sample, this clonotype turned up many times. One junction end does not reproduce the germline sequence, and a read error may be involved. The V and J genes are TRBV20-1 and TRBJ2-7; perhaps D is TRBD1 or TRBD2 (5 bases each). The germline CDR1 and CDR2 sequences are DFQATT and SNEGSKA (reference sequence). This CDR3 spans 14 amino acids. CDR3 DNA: TGCAGTGCGCTATGGGGGTTAAACTCCTGCGAGCAGTACTTC. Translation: CSALWGLNSCEQYF.

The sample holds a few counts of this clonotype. CDR3 loop: CSVYKGFSTDTQYF. The CDR3 DNA follows: TGCAGCGTTTACAAGGGATTTAGCACAGATACGCAGTATTTT. This chain uses TRBV29-1 with TRBJ2-3; no reliable D call. Between the trimmed V and J ends, which lost 5 bases and 0 bases, there was a span of 12 bases. The CDR3 runs to 14 residues. CDR1 is SQVTM, CDR2 ANQGSEA, per germline.

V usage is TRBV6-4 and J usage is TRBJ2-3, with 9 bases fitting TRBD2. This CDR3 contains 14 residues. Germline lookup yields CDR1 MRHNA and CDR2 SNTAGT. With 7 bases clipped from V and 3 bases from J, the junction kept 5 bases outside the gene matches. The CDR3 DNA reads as TGTGCCAGCAAGGCGACTAGCGGAACAGATACGCAGTATTTT. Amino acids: CASKATSGTDTQYF.

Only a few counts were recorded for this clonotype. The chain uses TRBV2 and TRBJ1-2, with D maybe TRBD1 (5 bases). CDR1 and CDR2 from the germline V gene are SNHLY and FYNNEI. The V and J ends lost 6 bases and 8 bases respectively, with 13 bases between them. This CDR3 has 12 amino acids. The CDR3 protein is CASRKGDGGYTF. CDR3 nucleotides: TGTGCCAGCAGAAAAGGGGACGGCGGCTACACCTTC.

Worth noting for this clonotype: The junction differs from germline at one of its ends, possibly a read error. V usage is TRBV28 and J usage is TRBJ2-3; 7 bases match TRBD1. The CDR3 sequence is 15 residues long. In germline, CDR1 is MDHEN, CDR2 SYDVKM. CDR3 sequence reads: CASSGETGYSDTRYF. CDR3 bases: TGTGCCAGCAGTGGGGAGACAGGGTACTCAGATACGCGGTATTTT.

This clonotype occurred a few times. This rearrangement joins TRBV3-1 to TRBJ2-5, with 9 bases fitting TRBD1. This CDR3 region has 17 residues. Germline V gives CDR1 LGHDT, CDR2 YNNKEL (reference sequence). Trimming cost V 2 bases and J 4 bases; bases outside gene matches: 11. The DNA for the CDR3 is TGTGCCAGCAGCCAAACAGGGGGCGGGAAATCTTTAGAGACCCAGTACTTC. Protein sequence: CASSQTGGGKSLETQYF.

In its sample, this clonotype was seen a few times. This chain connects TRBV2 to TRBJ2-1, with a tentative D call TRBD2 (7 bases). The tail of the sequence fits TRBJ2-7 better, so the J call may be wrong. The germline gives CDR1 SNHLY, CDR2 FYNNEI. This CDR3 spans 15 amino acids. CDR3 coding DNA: TGTGCCAGCAGTCGGGGTGGGGGGGCCTACAATGAGCAGTACTTC. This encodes CASSRGGGAYNEQYF.

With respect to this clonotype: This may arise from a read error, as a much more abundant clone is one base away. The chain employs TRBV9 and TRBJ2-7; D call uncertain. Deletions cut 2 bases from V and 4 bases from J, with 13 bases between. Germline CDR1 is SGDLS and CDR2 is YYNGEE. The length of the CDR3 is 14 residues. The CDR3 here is CASSVVSDLYEQYF. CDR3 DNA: TGTGCCAGCAGCGTGGTGTCAGACCTTTACGAGCAGTACTTC.

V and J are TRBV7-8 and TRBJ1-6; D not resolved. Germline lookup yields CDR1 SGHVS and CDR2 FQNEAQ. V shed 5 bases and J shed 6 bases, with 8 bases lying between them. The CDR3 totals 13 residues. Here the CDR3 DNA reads TGTGCCAGCAGCCCTAGTCCTAATTCACCCCTCCACTTT. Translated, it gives CASSPSPNSPLHF.

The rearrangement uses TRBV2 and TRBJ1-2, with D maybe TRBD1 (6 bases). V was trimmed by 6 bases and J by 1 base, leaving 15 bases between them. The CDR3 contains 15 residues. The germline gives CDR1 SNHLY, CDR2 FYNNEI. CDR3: CASRRQVGDNYGYTF. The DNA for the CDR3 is TGTGCCAGCAGGAGACAGGTCGGGGATAACTATGGCTACACCTTC.

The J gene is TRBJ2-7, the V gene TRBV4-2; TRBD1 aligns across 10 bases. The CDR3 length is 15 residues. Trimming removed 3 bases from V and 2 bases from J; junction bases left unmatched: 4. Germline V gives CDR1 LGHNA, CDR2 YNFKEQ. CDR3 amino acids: CASSHPDRGTYEQYF. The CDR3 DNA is TGTGCCAGCAGCCACCCGGACAGGGGGACCTACGAGCAGTACTTC.

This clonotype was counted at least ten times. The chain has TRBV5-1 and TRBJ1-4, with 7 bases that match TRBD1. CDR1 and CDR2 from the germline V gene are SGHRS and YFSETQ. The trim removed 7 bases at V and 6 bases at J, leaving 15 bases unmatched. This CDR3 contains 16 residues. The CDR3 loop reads CASRQGSVVRDEKLFF. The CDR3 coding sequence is TGCGCCAGCCGACAGGGCAGTGTGGTGAGGGATGAAAAACTGTTTTTT.

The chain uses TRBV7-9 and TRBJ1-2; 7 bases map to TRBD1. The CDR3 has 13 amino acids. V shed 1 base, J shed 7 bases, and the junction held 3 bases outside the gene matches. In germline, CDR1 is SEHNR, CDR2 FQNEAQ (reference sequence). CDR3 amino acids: CASSLVQGGGYTF. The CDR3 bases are TGTGCCAGCAGCTTAGTCCAGGGGGGTGGCTACACCTTC.

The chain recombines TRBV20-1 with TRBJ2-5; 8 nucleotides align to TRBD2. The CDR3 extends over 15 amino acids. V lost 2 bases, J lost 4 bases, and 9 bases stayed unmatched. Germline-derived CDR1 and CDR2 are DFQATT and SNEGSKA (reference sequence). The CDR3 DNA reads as TGCAGTGCTAGAACCATAGCGGGAACAGGAGAGACCCAGTACTTC. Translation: CSARTIAGTGETQYF.

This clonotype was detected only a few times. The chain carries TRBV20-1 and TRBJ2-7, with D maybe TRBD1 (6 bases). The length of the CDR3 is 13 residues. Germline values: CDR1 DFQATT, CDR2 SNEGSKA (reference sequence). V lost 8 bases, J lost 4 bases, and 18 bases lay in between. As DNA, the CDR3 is TGCAGTCGGCCGACAGGTCATACATACGAGCAGTACTTC. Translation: CSRPTGHTYEQYF.

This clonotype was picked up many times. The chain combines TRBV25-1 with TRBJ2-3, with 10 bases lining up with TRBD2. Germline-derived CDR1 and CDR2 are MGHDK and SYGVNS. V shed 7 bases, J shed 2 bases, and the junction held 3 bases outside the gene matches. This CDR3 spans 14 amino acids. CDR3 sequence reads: CASTLAGVTDTQYF. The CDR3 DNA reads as TGTGCCAGCACCCTAGCGGGGGTCACAGATACGCAGTATTTT.

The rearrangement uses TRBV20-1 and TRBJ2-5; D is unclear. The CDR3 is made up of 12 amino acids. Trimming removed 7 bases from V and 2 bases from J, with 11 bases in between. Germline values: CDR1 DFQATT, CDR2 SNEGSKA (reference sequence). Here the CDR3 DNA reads TGCAGTGATCCCCTGAGACAAGAGACCCAGTACTTC. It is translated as CSDPLRQETQYF.

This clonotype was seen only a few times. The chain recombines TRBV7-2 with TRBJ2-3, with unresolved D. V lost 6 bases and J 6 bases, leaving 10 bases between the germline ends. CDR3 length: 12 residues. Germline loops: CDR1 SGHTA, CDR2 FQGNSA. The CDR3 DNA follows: TGTGCCAGCAGACAAGACGGGGATACGCAGTATTTT. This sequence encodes CASRQDGDTQYF.

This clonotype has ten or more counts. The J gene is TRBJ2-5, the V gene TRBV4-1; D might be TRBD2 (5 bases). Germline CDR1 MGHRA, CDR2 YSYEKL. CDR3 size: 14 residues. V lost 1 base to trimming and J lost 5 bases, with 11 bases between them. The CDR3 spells CASSQVYGEETQYF. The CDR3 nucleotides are TGCGCCAGCAGCCAAGTCTATGGGGAGGAGACCCAGTACTTC.

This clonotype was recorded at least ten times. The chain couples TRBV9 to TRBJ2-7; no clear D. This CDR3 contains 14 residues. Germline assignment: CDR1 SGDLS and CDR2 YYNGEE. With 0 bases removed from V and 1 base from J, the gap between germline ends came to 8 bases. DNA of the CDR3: TGTGCCAGCAGCGTAGATGGCTCTTCCTACGAGCAGTACTTC. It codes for CASSVDGSSYEQYF. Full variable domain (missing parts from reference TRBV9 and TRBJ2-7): DSGVTQTPKHLITATGQRVTLRCSPRSGDLSVYWYQQSLDQGLQFLIQYYNGEERAKGNILERFSAQQFPDLHSELNLSSLELGDSALYFCASSVDGSSYEQYFGPGTRLTVT.

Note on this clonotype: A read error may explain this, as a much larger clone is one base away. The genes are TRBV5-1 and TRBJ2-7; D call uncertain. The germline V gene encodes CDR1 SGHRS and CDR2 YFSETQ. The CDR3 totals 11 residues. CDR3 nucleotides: TGCGCCAGCACCTTGTCTAGCGAGCAGTACTTC. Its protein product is CASTLSSEQYF.

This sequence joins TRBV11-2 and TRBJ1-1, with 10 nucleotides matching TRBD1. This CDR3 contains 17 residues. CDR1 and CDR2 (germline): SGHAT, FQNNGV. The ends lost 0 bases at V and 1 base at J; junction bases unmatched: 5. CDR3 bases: TGTGCCAGCAGCTTAGATAGCCGGACAGGGGGGAACACTGAAGCTTTCTTT. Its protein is CASSLDSRTGGNTEAFF.

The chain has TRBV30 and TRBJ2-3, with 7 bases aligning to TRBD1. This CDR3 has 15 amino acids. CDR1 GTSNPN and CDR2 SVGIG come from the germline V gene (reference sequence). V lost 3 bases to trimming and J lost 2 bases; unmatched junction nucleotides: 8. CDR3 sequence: CAWSRTGANTDTQYF. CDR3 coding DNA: TGTGCCTGGAGCCGAACAGGGGCGAACACAGATACGCAGTATTTT.